The subject of this entry is one T cell receptor (beta chain). Its antigen is not known. Here immunoSEQ multiplex PCR was the method, and the copy in TCRdb shows in-frame clones only, minus some. Counted here are 300,000 to 400,000 clones, 93% occurring once; the ten biggest clones make up about 5.8%. Time point of the sample: blood from clinic visit 5 months post-surgery; TSC patient then seizure free. Only cases whose brain tissue showed the highest T cell transcript signatures were sequenced. At least one anti-epileptic drug was given before surgery. This sample is part of a study of brain T cells in children with intractable seizures. Findings and caveats of the study: Clones missing pre-surgery may reflect undersampling of that blood sample.

CDR1 SGHVS and CDR2 FQNEAQ come from the germline V gene. With V trimmed by 3 bases and J by 3 bases, 2 bases remained unmatched. CDR3 length: 13 residues. This chain uses TRBV7-8 with TRBJ2-7; TRBD2 matches at 7 bases. The sequence derives from a boy under two years old with tuberous sclerosis and intractable seizures. Material: peripheral blood, obtained 4 to 5 months after surgery. The CDR3 here is CASSFKRGYEQYF. DNA for the CDR3: TGTGCCAGCAGCTTTAAGCGGGGCTACGAGCAGTACTTC.